The 20 T cell receptor beta chains below all came from one sample that was sequenced in a study of blood T cell repertoires in COVID-19. Repertoires were generated with immunoSEQ multiplex PCR, while TCRdb's copy carries only in-frame clones and drops some. The sample holds about 220,000 clones, 84% seen once. The specimen sequenced was peripheral blood. These receptors were taken from a man aged 45 to 65 with active or convalescent COVID-19.

The chain recombines TRBV10-3 with TRBJ1-6, with D hard to call. The CDR3 spans 17 residues. Germline V lookup: CDR1 ENHRY, CDR2 SYGVKD. V shed 1 base and J shed 6 bases, with 16 bases lying between them. The CDR3 reads CAISEFTTREGNSPLHF. The CDR3 nucleotides are TGTGCCATCAGTGAGTTTACAACCCGGGAGGGTAATTCACCCCTCCACTTT.

The sample holds one count of this clone. This chain connects TRBV6-5 to TRBJ2-2; tentatively, D is TRBD2 (6 bases). V was pared by 6 bases and J by 7 bases, with 12 bases between. CDR1 is MNHEY, CDR2 SVGAGI, per germline. The CDR3 is 13 residues long. CDR3 sequence: CASRLEEGGELFF. The CDR3 nucleotides read TGTGCCAGCAGGCTTGAGGAGGGCGGGGAGCTGTTTTTT.

V usage is TRBV5-5 and J usage is TRBJ1-2; 7 bases agree with TRBD1. The V and J ends lost 4 bases and 4 bases, in that order; junction bases with no gene match: 10. The length of the CDR3 is 15 residues. CDR1 is SGHKS, CDR2 YYEKEE, per germline (reference sequence). This CDR3 reads CASSPRVGGLYGYTF. The CDR3 DNA sequence: TGTGCCAGCAGCCCCCGTGTAGGGGGCCTCTATGGCTACACCTTC.

The chain recombines TRBV18 with TRBJ1-2; D may be TRBD1 (5 bases). Trimming shortened V by 3 bases and J by 7 bases, and 15 bases separated the two germline ends. This CDR3 is built from 14 residues. CDR1 and CDR2 (germline): KGHSH, LQKENI. DNA for the CDR3: TGTGCCAGCTCACCCGTCGGGCAGGGAGGTGGCTACACCTTC. Residues: CASSPVGQGGGYTF.

V usage is TRBV7-2 and J usage is TRBJ2-6; D unclear. This CDR3 is 13 amino acids long. The V and J ends lost 5 bases and 4 bases respectively, with 6 bases between them. Germline V lookup: CDR1 SGHTA, CDR2 FQGNSA. In nucleotides, the CDR3 is TGTGCCAGCAGCCCCCAGGGGGCCAACGTCCTGACTTTC. Amino acids: CASSPQGANVLTF.

The rearrangement links TRBV5-4 to TRBJ1-1; 9 bases are shared with TRBD1. Germline-derived CDR1 and CDR2 are SGHNT and YYREEE (reference sequence). Germline trimming cut 3 bases from V and 1 base from J; bases unmatched to any gene: 10. CDR3 length equals 17 residues. This CDR3 reads CASSSKKTGGENTEAFF. CDR3 DNA: TGTGCCAGCAGCTCCAAAAAGACAGGGGGTGAGAACACTGAAGCTTTCTTT. Combining the CDR3 with reference TRBV5-4 and TRBJ1-1 gives the whole variable domain ETGVTQSPTHLIKTRGQQVTLRCSSQSGHNTVSWYQQALGQGPQFIFQYYREEENGRGNFPPRFSGLQFPNYSSELNVNALELDDSALYLCASSSKKTGGENTEAFFGQGTRLTVV.

This chain connects TRBV28 to TRBJ1-2; no reliable D call. The length of the CDR3 is 13 residues. V shed 10 bases and J shed 1 base, with 13 bases lying between them. Germline V gene data show CDR1 as MDHEN and CDR2 as SYDVKM. Here the CDR3 DNA reads TGTGCCACCGCCCAGACAATTAACTATGGCTACACCTTC. This codes for CATAQTINYGYTF.

The chain combines TRBV28 with TRBJ1-4; D is unclear. The CDR3 is 15 amino acids. Looked up from germline, CDR1 is MDHEN and CDR2 is SYDVKM. With 4 bases removed from V and 9 bases from J, the gap between germline ends came to 18 bases. CDR3 protein: CASSSHRVPEKKLFF. CDR3 DNA: TGTGCCAGCAGTTCCCACAGAGTGCCTGAGAAAAAACTGTTTTTT.

The rearrangement joins TRBV18 to TRBJ2-3, with a possible D match to TRBD2 (5 bases). This CDR3 contains 16 residues. V was trimmed by 0 bases and J by 1 base, leaving 11 bases between them. Germline-derived CDR1 and CDR2 are KGHSH and LQKENI. This chain's CDR3 is CASSPPRPEGTDTQYF. The DNA of the CDR3 is TGTGCCAGCTCACCACCACGGCCGGAGGGCACAGATACGCAGTATTTT. The full variable domain, rest sourced from reference TRBV18 and TRBJ2-3, is NAGVMQNPRHLVRRRGQEARLRCSPMKGHSHVYWYRQLPEEGLKFMVYLQKENIIDESGMPKERFSAEFPKEGPSILRIQQVVRGDSAAYFCASSPPRPEGTDTQYFGPGTRLTVL.

The J gene is TRBJ1-2, the V gene TRBV30; D is perhaps TRBD1 (6 bases). V lost 1 base, J lost 0 bases, and 12 bases lay in between. The CDR3 spans 15 residues. Per germline, CDR1 GTSNPN and CDR2 SVGIG (reference sequence). The CDR3 sequence: CAWSATGLTNYGYTF. Written as DNA, the CDR3 is TGTGCCTGGAGTGCCACAGGGTTAACTAACTATGGCTACACCTTC.

The chain recombines TRBV10-1 with TRBJ2-2; 9 nucleotides align to TRBD2. The V and J ends lost 6 bases and 5 bases, in that order; junction bases with no gene match: 7. This CDR3 spans 15 amino acids. From germline, CDR1 is WNHNN and CDR2 SYGVQD (reference sequence). This chain's CDR3 is CASSLAGTGTGELFF. The CDR3 nucleotides are TGCGCCAGCAGCCTAGCGGGAACGGGGACCGGGGAGCTGTTTTTT.

The CDR3 DNA follows: TGTGCCAGCAGTCAGCGGTCGTTCACAGATACGCAGTATTTT. Encoded protein: CASSQRSFTDTQYF. The rearrangement uses TRBV2 and TRBJ2-3, with D possibly TRBD2 on 5 matching bases. Germline V gives CDR1 SNHLY, CDR2 FYNNEI. Trimming cost V 5 bases and J 2 bases, with 11 bases left between them. CDR3 size: 14 residues.

The chain combines TRBV6-2 or TRBV6-3 with TRBJ2-5, with D perhaps matching TRBD2 (5 bases). The germline gives CDR1 MNHEY, CDR2 SVGEGT. V dropped 2 bases and J dropped 1 base, with 11 bases sitting between them. CDR3 length equals 15 residues. In DNA, the CDR3 is TGTGCCAGCAGTTACAACCCCCTAGCCCAAGAGACCCAGTACTTC. Translating it yields CASSYNPLAQETQYF.

The V call is TRBV28, the J call TRBJ2-7; 8 bases line up with TRBD1. After removal of 5 bases from V and 5 bases from J, the junction contained 11 bases not matched to a gene. The CDR3 runs to 15 residues. The germline V gene encodes CDR1 MDHEN and CDR2 SYDVKM. The CDR3 reads CASSEGGTGDNEQYF. The CDR3 DNA reads TGTGCCAGCAGTGAAGGGGGGACAGGAGACAACGAGCAGTACTTC.

The genes are TRBV11-2 and TRBJ2-2; the match to TRBD1 covers 10 bases. The CDR3 is 16 residues long. Germline-derived CDR1 and CDR2 are SGHAT and FQNNGV. With V trimmed by 5 bases and J by 5 bases, 8 bases remained unmatched. CDR3 coding DNA: TGTGCCAGCAGCCTGGCCCGGACAGGGGGGACCGGGGAGCTGTTTTTT. This encodes CASSLARTGGTGELFF. The whole variable domain, filled in from reference TRBV11-2 and TRBJ2-2, reads EAGVAQSPRYKIIEKRQSVAFWCNPISGHATLYWYQQILGQGPKLLIQFQNNGVVDDSQLPKDRFSAERLKGVDSTLKIQPAKLEDSAVYLCASSLARTGGTGELFFGEGSRLTVL.

This clone has a single count. The CDR3 nucleotides are TGTGCCAGCTCACCCGAGGACAGGGGACAAGACTATGGCTACACCTTC. This translates into CASSPEDRGQDYGYTF. The chain recombines TRBV18 with TRBJ1-2; 9 bases map to TRBD1. Unmatched junction bases numbered 8, after V lost 3 bases and J lost 3 bases. This CDR3 contains 16 residues. CDR1 and CDR2 (germline): KGHSH, LQKENI.

This chain uses TRBV10-2 with TRBJ2-1, with TRBD2 identical over 7 bases. With 6 bases clipped from V and 15 bases from J, the junction kept 14 bases outside the gene matches. CDR3 length: 13 amino acids. Germline CDR1 and CDR2: WSHSY and SAAADI. The CDR3 region is CASRSSRGREAFF. CDR3 DNA: TGCGCCAGCAGAAGTTCCCGGGGACGGGAGGCGTTCTTC.

The J gene is TRBJ1-2, the V gene TRBV19, with 7 positions matching TRBD1. Per germline, CDR1 LNHDA and CDR2 SQIVND (reference sequence). The CDR3 runs to 14 residues. Losses at the gene ends were 5 bases for V and 7 bases for J; bases not matched to a gene: 10. In nucleotides, the CDR3 is TGTGCCAGTAGTCCCGGGAGGGGGCGAGGTGGCTACACCTTC. Its translation: CASSPGRGRGGYTF.

This chain links TRBV7-2 with TRBJ2-3; D not certain. CDR1 is SGHTA, CDR2 FQGNSA, per germline. The CDR3 extends over 13 amino acids. Trimming left V 2 bases short and J 5 bases short, with 8 bases between. The DNA of the CDR3 is TGTGCCAGCAGCTTAATAATAGAAGATACGCAGTATTTT. It translates to CASSLIIEDTQYF.

This clone occurred once. V is TRBV6-5 and J is TRBJ1-5; D possibly corresponds to TRBD1 (5 bases). Trimming pared 0 bases from V and 11 bases from J, leaving 17 bases between. The germline CDR1 and CDR2 sequences are MNHEY and SVGAGI. The CDR3 contains 15 residues. In DNA form, the CDR3 reads TGTGCCAGCAGTTACTCGGGGACGGGGGAATGGGCCCAGCATTTT. Its translation is CASSYSGTGEWAQHF.